This TCR beta chain was captured by sequencing in a study of Ad26.COV2.S vaccination and SARS-CoV-2 variants. For this clone: This may stem from a read error, because a much larger clone lies one nucleotide away. Other nucleotide sequences in the sample specify the same CDR3.

The CDR3 runs to 11 residues. Germline CDR1 reads LGHDT; CDR2 reads YNNKEL (reference sequence). Trimming removed 0 bases at V and 6 bases at J, with 3 bases between. Libraries were prepared by immunoSEQ multiplex PCR; TCRdb keeps only in-frame clonotypes and omits some of them. Here the sample spans about 680,000 clones, roughly nine tenths being singletons. Treatment in this sample: roughly 20 received Ad26.COV2.S at low or high dose, single or two shots; roughly five received placebo; per-sample allocation not given. Day 63 after the first vaccine or placebo injection was the time point for sampling.

The clonotype comes from a person aged 18-60 years who received the Ad26.COV2.S COVID-19 vaccine or a placebo. The material sequenced was peripheral blood, taken in a trial of Ad26.COV2.S vaccine versus placebo. This sequence joins TRBV3-1 (or the pseudogene TRBV3-2) and TRBJ2-7; D call uncertain. The CDR3 DNA is TGTGCCAGCAGCCAAGAGGGCGAGCAGTACTTC. Its translation is CASSQEGEQYF.